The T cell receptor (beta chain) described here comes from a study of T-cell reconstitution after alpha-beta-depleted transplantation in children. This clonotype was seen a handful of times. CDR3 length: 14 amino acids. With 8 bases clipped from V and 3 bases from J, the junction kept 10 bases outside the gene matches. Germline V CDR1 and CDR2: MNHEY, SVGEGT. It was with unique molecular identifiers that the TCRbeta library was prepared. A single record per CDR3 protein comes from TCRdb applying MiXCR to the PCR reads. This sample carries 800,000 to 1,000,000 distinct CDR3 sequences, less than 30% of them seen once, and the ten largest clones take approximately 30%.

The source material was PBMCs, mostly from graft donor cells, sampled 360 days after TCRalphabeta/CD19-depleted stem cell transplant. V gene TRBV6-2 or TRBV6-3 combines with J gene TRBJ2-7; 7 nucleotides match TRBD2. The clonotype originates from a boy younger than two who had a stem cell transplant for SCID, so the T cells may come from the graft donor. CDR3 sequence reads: CASSFGGLVYEQYF. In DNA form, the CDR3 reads TGTGCCAGCTCCTTCGGGGGGTTAGTCTACGAGCAGTACTTC.